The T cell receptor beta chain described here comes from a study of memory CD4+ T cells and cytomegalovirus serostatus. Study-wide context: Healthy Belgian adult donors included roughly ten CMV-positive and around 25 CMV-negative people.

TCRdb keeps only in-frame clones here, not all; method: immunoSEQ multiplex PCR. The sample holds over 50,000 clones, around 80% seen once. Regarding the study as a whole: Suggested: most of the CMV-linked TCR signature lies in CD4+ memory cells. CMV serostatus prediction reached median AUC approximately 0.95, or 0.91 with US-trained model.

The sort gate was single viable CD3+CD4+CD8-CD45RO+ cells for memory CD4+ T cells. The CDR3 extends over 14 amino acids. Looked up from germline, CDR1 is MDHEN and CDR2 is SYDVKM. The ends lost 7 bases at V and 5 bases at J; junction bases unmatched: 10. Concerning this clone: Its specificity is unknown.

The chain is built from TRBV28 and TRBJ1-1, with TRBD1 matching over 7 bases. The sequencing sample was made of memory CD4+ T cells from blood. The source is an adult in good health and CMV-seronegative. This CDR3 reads CASTQTGRGTEAFF. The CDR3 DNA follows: TGTGCCAGCACGCAGACAGGGAGGGGGACTGAAGCTTTCTTT.